Below are 12 T cell receptor beta chains sequenced from a single sample in a study of T cell responses to AZD1222 COVID-19 vaccine. The table came from immunoSEQ multiplex PCR; TCRdb's copy has only in-frame clones and leaves some out. The table records approximately 140,000 clones, 91% of them present only once. This sample comprised peripheral blood, obtained on day 0 of AZD1222 vaccination. Receptor source: an adult in good health.

As DNA, the CDR3 is TGTGCCAGCTGCCTTGGACAGGGTGGGGAGCAGTACTTC. It encodes CASCLGQGGEQYF. The chain employs TRBV27 and TRBJ2-7; TRBD1 matches 8 bases. The CDR3 length is 13 residues. With 8 bases clipped from V and 7 bases from J, the junction kept 10 bases outside the gene matches. CDR1 is MNHEY and CDR2 is SMNVEV in the germline V gene (reference sequence).

The chain has TRBV5-6 and TRBJ2-4; the D gene is possibly TRBD1 (6 bases). Germline loops: CDR1 SGHDT, CDR2 YYEEEE. The CDR3 totals 14 residues. The V end was cut by 4 bases, the J end by 5 bases, with 13 bases between. Written as DNA, the CDR3 is TGTGCCAGCAGCACATGGACAGATCAAAACATTCAGTACTTC. Translated, it gives CASSTWTDQNIQYF.

The chain carries TRBV2 and TRBJ1-5, with D unresolved. The germline V gene encodes CDR1 SNHLY and CDR2 FYNNEI. The CDR3 is 14 amino acids. V was clipped by 7 bases and J by 3 bases, with 13 bases between them. The CDR3 sequence is CASTERITNQPQHF. The CDR3 DNA is TGTGCCAGCACCGAAAGAATTACCAATCAGCCCCAGCATTTT.

The chain couples TRBV5-1 to TRBJ1-1; D is ambiguous. V lost 0 bases and J 6 bases, leaving 12 bases between the germline ends. The CDR3 has 14 residues. The germline gives CDR1 SGHRS, CDR2 YFSETQ. The CDR3 loop is CASSLAQPVAEAFF. The DNA for the CDR3 is TGCGCCAGCAGCTTGGCCCAGCCGGTCGCTGAAGCTTTCTTT.

The gene calls are TRBV6-5 and TRBJ2-3, with D unresolved. CDR1 and CDR2 (germline): MNHEY, SVGAGI. CDR3 length: 12 residues. The germline V and J ends were trimmed by 6 bases and 4 bases, with 8 bases remaining between them. CDR3 residues: CASSPEADTQYF. CDR3 nucleotides: TGTGCCAGCAGCCCAGAGGCAGATACGCAGTATTTT.

This clone came up once. This chain links TRBV20-1 with TRBJ1-6; 8 positions agree with TRBD1. With 3 bases clipped from V and 9 bases from J, the junction kept 4 bases outside the gene matches. Germline V CDR1 and CDR2: DFQATT, SNEGSKA (reference sequence). The CDR3 length is 13 residues. CDR3 nucleotides: TGCAGTGCTAGTGGGGACAGGTCTTCACCCCTCCACTTT. Its protein product is CSASGDRSSPLHF.

The chain has TRBV15 and TRBJ2-1; D remains unclear. The germline V and J ends were trimmed by 6 bases and 4 bases, with 4 bases remaining between them. This CDR3 contains 11 residues. Germline CDR1 and CDR2: LNHNV and YYDKDF (reference sequence). The CDR3 DNA follows: TGTGCCACCAGAAAGTACAATGAGCAGTTCTTC. Protein sequence: CATRKYNEQFF.

The chain recombines TRBV11-3 with TRBJ2-3; 10 bases are shared with TRBD2. Germline V gene lookup returns CDR1 SGHNT and CDR2 YENEEA. This CDR3 has 16 residues. The ends lost 0 bases at V and 2 bases at J; junction bases unmatched: 2. CDR3 region: CASSLEGLANTDTQYF. CDR3 bases: TGTGCCAGCAGCTTAGAGGGACTAGCGAACACAGATACGCAGTATTTT.

The rearrangement links TRBV28 to TRBJ2-6; D might be TRBD2 (5 bases). The length of the CDR3 is 15 residues. Germline CDR1 MDHEN, CDR2 SYDVKM. V lost 5 bases and J lost 1, with 9 bases in between. CDR3 coding DNA: TGTGCCAGCAGTCCCCCGGGATCTGGGGCCAACGTCCTGACTTTC. Translating it yields CASSPPGSGANVLTF.

This clone came up a few times. This chain uses TRBV3-1 (or the pseudogene TRBV3-2) with TRBJ1-2, with TRBD1 identical over 7 bases. CDR1 and CDR2 (germline): LGHDT, YNNKEL (reference sequence). V lost 4 bases to trimming and J lost 3 bases; unmatched junction nucleotides: 2. The CDR3 consists of 13 residues. The CDR3 nucleotides read TGTGCCAGCAGCCGACAGGGTGACTATGGCTACACCTTC. Residues: CASSRQGDYGYTF.

This rearrangement joins TRBV10-2 to TRBJ2-1, with 12 bases aligning to TRBD2. CDR1 is WSHSY, CDR2 SAAADI, per germline. This CDR3 spans 18 amino acids. Trimming removed 4 bases from V and 0 bases from J; junction bases left unmatched: 7. The CDR3 region has the DNA TGCGCCAGCAGTGGACTAGCGGGAGCCCCGAGCTCCTACAATGAGCAGTTCTTC. Its protein product is CASSGLAGAPSSYNEQFF.

The V gene is TRBV2, the J gene TRBJ2-7, with 8 bases aligning to TRBD1. Germline V gives CDR1 SNHLY, CDR2 FYNNEI. This CDR3 contains 15 residues. V dropped 6 bases and J dropped 2; count of bases not matched to a gene: 9. DNA of the CDR3: TGTGCCAGCAGCGGTCCGGGGACAGGAACCTACGAGCAGTACTTC. It yields the protein CASSGPGTGTYEQYF.